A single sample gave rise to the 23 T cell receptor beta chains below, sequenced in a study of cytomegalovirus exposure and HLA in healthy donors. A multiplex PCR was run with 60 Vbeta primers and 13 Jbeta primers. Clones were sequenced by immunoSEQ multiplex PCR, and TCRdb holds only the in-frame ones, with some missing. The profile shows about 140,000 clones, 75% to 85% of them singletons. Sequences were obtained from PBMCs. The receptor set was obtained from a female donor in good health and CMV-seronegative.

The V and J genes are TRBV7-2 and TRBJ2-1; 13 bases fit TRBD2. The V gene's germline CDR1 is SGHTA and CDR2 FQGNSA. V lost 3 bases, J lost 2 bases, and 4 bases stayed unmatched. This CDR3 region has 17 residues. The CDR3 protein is CASSFTSGGAPYNEQFF. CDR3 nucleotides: TGTGCCAGCAGCTTTACTAGCGGGGGGGCACCCTACAATGAGCAGTTCTTC.

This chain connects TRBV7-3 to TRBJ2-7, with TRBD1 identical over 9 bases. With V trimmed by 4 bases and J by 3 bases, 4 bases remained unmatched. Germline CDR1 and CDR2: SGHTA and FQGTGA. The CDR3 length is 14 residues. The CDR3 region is CASSSDRGDYEQYF. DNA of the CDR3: TGTGCCAGCAGCTCGGACAGGGGCGACTACGAGCAGTACTTC.

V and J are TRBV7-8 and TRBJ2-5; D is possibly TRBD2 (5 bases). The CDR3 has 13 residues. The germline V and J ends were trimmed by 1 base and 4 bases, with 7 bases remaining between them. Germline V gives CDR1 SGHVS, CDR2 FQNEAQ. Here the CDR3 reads CASSLGGGETQYF. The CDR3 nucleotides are TGTGCCAGCAGCTTAGGAGGAGGAGAGACCCAGTACTTC.

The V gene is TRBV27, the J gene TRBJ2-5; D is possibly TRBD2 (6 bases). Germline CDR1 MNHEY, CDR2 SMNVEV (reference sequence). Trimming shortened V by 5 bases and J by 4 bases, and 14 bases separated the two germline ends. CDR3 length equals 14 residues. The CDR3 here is CASSTITSLETQYF. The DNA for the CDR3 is TGTGCCAGCAGTACAATCACTAGCCTAGAGACCCAGTACTTC.

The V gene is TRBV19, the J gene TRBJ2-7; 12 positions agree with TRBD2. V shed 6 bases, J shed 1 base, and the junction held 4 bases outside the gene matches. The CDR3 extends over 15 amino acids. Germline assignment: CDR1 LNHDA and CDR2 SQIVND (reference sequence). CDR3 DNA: TGTGCCAGTAGGGCTAGCGGGAGGGAATCCTACGAGCAGTACTTC. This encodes CASRASGRESYEQYF.

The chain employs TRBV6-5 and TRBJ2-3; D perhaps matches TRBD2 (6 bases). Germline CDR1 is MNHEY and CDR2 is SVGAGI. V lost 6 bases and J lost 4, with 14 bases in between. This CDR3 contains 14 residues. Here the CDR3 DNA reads TGTGCCAGCAGCCCTCGGACTATCGCAGATACGCAGTATTTT. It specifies CASSPRTIADTQYF.

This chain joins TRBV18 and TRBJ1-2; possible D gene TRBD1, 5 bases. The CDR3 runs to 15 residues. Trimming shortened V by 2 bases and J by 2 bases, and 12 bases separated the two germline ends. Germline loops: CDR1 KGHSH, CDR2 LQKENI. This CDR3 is CASSPGLGANYGYTF. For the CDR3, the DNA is TGTGCCAGCTCACCAGGTTTAGGGGCAAACTATGGCTACACCTTC.

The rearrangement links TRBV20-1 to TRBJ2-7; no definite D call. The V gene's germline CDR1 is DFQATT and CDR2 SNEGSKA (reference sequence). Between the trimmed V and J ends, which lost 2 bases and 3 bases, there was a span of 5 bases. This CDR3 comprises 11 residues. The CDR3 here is CSARPLYEQYF. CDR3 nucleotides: TGCAGTGCTAGACCCCTCTACGAGCAGTACTTC.

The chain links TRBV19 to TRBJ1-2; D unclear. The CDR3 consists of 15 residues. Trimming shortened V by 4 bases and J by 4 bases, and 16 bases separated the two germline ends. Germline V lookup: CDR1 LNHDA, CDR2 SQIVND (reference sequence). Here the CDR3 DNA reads TGTGCCAGTAGTAAGGAATCCGCCCAGGTCTATGGCTACACCTTC. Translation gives CASSKESAQVYGYTF.

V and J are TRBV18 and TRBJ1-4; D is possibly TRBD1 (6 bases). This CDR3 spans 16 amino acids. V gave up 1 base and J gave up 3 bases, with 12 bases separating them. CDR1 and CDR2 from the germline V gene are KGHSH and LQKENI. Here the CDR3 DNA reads TGTGCCAGCTCACCACTCGCAGGGGTGGCTAATGAAAAACTGTTTTTT. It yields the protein CASSPLAGVANEKLFF.

CDR3 protein: CASSQATGGRSPLHF. DNA of the CDR3: TGCGCCAGCAGCCAGGCGACAGGGGGCAGATCACCCCTCCACTTT. The rearrangement uses TRBV4-3 and TRBJ1-6; the match to TRBD1 covers 10 bases. V lost 3 bases to trimming and J lost 10 bases; unmatched junction nucleotides: 6. This CDR3 region has 15 residues. Germline V lookup: CDR1 LGHNA, CDR2 YSLEER.

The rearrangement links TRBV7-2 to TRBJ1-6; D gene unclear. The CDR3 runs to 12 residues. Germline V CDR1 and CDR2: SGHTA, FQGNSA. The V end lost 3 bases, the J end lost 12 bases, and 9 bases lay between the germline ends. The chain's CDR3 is CASSFFPGPLHF. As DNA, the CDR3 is TGTGCCAGCAGCTTTTTTCCGGGACCCCTCCACTTT.

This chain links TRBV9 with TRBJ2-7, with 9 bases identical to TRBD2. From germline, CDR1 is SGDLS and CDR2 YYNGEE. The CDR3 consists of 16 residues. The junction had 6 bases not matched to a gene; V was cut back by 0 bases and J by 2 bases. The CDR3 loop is CASSVGVAGVPYEQYF. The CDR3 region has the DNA TGTGCCAGCAGCGTAGGTGTAGCGGGAGTCCCCTACGAGCAGTACTTC.

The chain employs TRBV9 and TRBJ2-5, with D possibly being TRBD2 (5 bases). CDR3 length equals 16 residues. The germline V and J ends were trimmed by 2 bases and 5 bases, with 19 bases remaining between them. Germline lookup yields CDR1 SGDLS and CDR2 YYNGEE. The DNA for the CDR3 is TGTGCCAGCAGCGTTTTGAGCGGTGGGGATGAGGAGACCCAGTACTTC. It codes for CASSVLSGGDEETQYF. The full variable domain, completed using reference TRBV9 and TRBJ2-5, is DSGVTQTPKHLITATGQRVTLRCSPRSGDLSVYWYQQSLDQGLQFLIQYYNGEERAKGNILERFSAQQFPDLHSELNLSSLELGDSALYFCASSVLSGGDEETQYFGPGTRLLVL.

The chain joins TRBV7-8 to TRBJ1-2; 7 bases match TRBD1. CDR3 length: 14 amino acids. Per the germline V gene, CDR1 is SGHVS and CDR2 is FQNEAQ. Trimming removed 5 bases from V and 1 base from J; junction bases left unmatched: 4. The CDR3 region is CASSQGQLNYGYTF. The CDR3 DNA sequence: TGTGCCAGCAGCCAGGGACAGCTTAACTATGGCTACACCTTC. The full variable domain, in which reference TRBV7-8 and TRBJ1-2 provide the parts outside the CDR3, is GAGVSQSPRYKVAKRGQDVALRCDPISGHVSLFWYQQALGQGPEFLTYFQNEAQLDKSGLPSDRFFAERPEGSVSTLKIQRTQQEDSAVYLCASSQGQLNYGYTFGSGTRLTVV.

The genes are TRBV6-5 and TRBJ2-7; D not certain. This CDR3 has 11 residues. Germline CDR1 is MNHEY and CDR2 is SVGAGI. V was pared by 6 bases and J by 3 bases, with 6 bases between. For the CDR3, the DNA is TGTGCCAGCAGCGCGCTCTACGAGCAGTACTTC. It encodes CASSALYEQYF.

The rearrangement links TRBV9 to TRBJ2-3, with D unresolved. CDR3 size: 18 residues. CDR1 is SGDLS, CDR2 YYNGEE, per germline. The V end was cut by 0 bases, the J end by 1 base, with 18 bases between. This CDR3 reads CASSVDSPGYYRTDTQYF. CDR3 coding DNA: TGTGCCAGCAGCGTAGATTCCCCCGGCTACTACCGCACAGATACGCAGTATTTT.

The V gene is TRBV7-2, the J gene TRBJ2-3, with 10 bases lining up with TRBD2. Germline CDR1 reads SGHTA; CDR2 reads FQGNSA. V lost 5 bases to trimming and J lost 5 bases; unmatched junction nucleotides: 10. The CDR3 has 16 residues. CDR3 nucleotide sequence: TGTGCCAGCAGCCCAATACTAGCGGGGCAAGGAGATACGCAGTATTTT. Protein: CASSPILAGQGDTQYF.

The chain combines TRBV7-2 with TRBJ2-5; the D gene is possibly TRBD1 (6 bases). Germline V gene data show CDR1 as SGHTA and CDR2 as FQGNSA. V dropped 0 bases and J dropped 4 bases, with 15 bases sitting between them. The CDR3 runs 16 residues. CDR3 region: CASSLAGRGRIETQYF. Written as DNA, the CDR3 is TGTGCCAGCAGCTTAGCGGGCAGGGGCAGGATAGAGACCCAGTACTTC.

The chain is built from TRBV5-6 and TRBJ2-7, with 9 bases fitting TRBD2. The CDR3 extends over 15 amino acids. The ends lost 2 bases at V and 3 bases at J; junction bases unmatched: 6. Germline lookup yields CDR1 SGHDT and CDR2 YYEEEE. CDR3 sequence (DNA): TGTGCCAGCAGCTTAGGCGGGAGGGCCTTCTACGAGCAGTACTTC. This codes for CASSLGGRAFYEQYF.

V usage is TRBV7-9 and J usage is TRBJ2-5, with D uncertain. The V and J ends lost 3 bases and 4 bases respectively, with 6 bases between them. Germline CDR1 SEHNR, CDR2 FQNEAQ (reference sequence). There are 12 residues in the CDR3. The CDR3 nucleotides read TGTGCCAGCAGCTTGCGAAGAGAGACCCAGTACTTC. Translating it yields CASSLRRETQYF. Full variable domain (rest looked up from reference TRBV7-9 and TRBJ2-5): DTGVSQNPRHKITKRGQNVTFRCDPISEHNRLYWYRQTLGQGPEFLTYFQNEAQLEKSRLLSDRFSAERPKGSFSTLEIQRTEQGDSAMYLCASSLRRETQYFGPGTRLLVL.

The CDR3, as DNA: TGTGCCAGCTCTACCCTCGGACAGGGAGACGAGCAGTACTTC. It specifies CASSTLGQGDEQYF. The chain carries TRBV18 and TRBJ2-7, with 8 bases identical to TRBD1. The CDR3 loop spans 14 amino acids. Germline values: CDR1 KGHSH, CDR2 LQKENI. J was trimmed by 5 bases and V by 6 bases; bases with no gene match: 9.

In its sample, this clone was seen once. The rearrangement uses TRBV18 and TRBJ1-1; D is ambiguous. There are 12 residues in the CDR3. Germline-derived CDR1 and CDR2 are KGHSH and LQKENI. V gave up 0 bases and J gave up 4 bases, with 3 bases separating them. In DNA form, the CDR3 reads TGTGCCAGCTCACCACCGAGCACTGAAGCTTTCTTT. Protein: CASSPPSTEAFF.